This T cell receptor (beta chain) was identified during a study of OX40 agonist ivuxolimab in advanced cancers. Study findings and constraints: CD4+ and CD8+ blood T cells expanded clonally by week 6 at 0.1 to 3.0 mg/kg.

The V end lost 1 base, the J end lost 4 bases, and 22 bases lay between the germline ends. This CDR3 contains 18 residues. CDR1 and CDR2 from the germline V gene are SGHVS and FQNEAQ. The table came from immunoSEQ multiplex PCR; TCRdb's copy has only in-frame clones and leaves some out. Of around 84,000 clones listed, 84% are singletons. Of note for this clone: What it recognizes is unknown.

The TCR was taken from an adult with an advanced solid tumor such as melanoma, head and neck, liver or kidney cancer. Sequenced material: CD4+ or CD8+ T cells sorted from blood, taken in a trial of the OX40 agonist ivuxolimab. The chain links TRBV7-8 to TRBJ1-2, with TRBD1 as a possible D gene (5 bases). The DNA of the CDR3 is TGTGCCAGCAGCTTAGGCCAGGGTGTAAGCAGGTCGCCCTATGGCTACACCTTC. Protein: CASSLGQGVSRSPYGYTF.